This TCR beta chain was identified during a study of T cell changes during pregnancy in multiple sclerosis. V lost 6 bases and J lost 0, with 10 bases in between. Germline V lookup: CDR1 KGHSH, CDR2 LQKENI. This CDR3 is 14 amino acids long. Sequencing was performed with immunoSEQ multiplex PCR; in TCRdb, only in-frame clones are kept and a portion is missing. In the table there are about 61,000 clones, about 90% of which are singletons. This clone was counted once. The sequence came from a female donor in good health, enrolled as a control in a pregnancy study. Sequences were derived from peripheral blood, sampled in the first trimester of pregnancy. The chain has TRBV18 and TRBJ2-3; D unclear. The CDR3 bases are TGTGCCAGCTCTCCATCCAAAAGCACAGATACGCAGTATTTT. Its protein product is CASSPSKSTDTQYF.